This entry features one TCR beta chain sequence. This record comes from a study of blood T cell repertoires in COVID-19. For the study at large: The United States, Italy and Spain were the sources of the acute and convalescent COVID-19 samples. T cells, B-cell-depleted T cells, or PBMCs provided the cDNA or gDNA that served as material.

CDR1 is SEHNR, CDR2 FQNEAQ, per germline (reference sequence). The CDR3 is made up of 16 amino acids. Trimming removed 4 bases from V and 4 bases from J, with 14 bases in between. Methods used by the authors: Estimation of nucleated cell counts was performed using reference gene primer amplification. Sequencing used immunoSEQ multiplex PCR; TCRdb keeps in-frame clones, though not all of them. Clonal size and the V and J genes are those of that table, whereas D and trimming came from the DNA. The top ten clones hold around 32% of a sample with 60,000 to 75,000 clones, 85% to 90% of them seen once. This TCR derives from a woman at least 80 years old with active or convalescent COVID-19. Sample: peripheral blood. The V gene is TRBV7-9, the J gene TRBJ1-6; TRBD1 is a possible D gene (6 bases). The CDR3 DNA is TGTGCCAGCAGCTCATCGGACAGCTTTTATAATTCACCCCTCCACTTT. Its protein is CASSSSDSFYNSPLHF.